This T cell receptor beta chain was identified during a study of beta chain features in type 1 diabetes. The whole isolated RNA underwent reverse transcription, so sequencing captured expressed TCRB transcripts. Measured with immunoSEQ multiplex PCR; TCRdb has only the in-frame clones, and not every one. Counted here are 350,000 to 450,000 clones, roughly 12% occurring once; the ten biggest clones make up roughly 0.0097%. This clone has more than one count but fewer than ten. The antigen is undetermined. The V end lost 4 bases, the J end lost 13 bases, and 16 bases lay between the germline ends. CDR1 and CDR2 from the germline V gene are PRHDT and FYEKMQ (reference sequence). The CDR3 has 12 residues. Using CD45RO/CCR7/CD25/CD127/CD95/CD27, CD4+ naive, central memory, regulatory and stem cell-like memory cells were sorted. General study points: For type 1 diabetes patients, VDJ junctions showed fewer insertions and more deletions. Within patients, naive, central memory and Treg TCRB repertoires seemed more similar than within healthy donors. The study found moderately but significantly shorter TCRB CDR3s in all four CD4+ subsets of Type 1 diabetes patients.

This receptor was identified in a woman aged 18-29 years with type 1 diabetes. The chain joins TRBV13 to TRBJ1-2; weak D call: TRBD1 (6 bases). Sequencing used naive CD4+ T cells from blood. CDR3 sequence: CASSWGQEIPTF. CDR3 nucleotides: TGTGCCAGCAGCTGGGGACAAGAGATACCCACCTTC. Filled out from reference TRBV13 and TRBJ1-2, the complete variable domain reads AAGVIQSPRHLIKEKRETATLKCYPIPRHDTVYWYQQGPGQDPQFLISFYEKMQSDKGSIPDRFSAQQFSDYHSELNMSSLELGDSALYFCASSWGQEIPTFGSGTRLTVV.